In its sample, the clone carrying this TCR beta chain was seen many times. Its antigen remains unidentified. Documented time point: newly diagnosed GD, antithyroid drugs for less than 3 months. Extracted PBMC RNA gave rise to the TCR library. The data stem from a study of regulatory T cells in long-lasting Graves disease. Notes on the study in general: Relative to new patients (under 1,000), persistent patients exhibited greater sharing of public clonotypes (approximately 2,800).

Relying on iRepertoire HTBI primers and Arm-PCR of CDR3 regions, the team built TCR beta libraries. One entry per CDR3 protein results from TCRdb running MiXCR on the multiplex PCR reads. The sample has about 240,000 distinct CDR3 sequences; roughly 21% are singletons. Here the sequenced sample was peripheral blood mononuclear cells (PBMCs), taken at new diagnosis, from a patient treated with antithyroid drugs. This receptor was obtained from a female donor with Graves disease.

The CDR3 nucleotides are TGTGCCATCAGCCTTAACCGAGACAATGAGCAGTTCTTC. Its protein is CAISLNRDNEQFF. The J gene is TRBJ2-1, the V gene TRBV10-3; D is ambiguous. The CDR3 covers 13 residues. The germline V and J ends were trimmed by 6 bases and 5 bases, with 11 bases remaining between them. The V gene's germline CDR1 is ENHRY and CDR2 SYGVKD.